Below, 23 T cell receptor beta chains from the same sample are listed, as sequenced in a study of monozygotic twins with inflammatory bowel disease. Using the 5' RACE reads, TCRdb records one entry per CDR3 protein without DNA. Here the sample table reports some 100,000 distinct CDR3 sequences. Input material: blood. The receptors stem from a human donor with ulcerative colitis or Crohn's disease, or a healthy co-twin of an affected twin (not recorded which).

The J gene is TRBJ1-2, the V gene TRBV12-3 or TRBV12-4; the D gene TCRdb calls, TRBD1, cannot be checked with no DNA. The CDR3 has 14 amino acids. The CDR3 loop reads CASSRGQTNYGYTF.

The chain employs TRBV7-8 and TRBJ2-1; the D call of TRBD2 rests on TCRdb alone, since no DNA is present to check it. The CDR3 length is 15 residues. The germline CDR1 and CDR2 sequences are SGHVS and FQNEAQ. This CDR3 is CASSLADGGRLKEFF.

The CDR3 sequence is CASSGGQNYGYTF. The chain carries TRBV27 and TRBJ1-2; TCRdb's D call, TRBD1, is unchecked because there is no DNA. The CDR3 has 13 residues. Germline CDR1 reads MNHEY; CDR2 reads SMNVEV (reference sequence).

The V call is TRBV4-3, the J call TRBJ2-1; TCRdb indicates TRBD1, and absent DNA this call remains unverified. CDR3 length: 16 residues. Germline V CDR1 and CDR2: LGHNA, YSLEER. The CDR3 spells CASSQLTGGAYNEQFF.

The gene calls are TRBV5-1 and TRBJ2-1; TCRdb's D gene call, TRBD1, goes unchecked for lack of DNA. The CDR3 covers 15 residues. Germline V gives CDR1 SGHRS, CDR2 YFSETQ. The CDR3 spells CASSFTGQNYNEQFF.

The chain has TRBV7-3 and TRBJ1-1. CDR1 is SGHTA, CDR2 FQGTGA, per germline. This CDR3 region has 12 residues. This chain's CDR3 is CASSFAGGEAFF.

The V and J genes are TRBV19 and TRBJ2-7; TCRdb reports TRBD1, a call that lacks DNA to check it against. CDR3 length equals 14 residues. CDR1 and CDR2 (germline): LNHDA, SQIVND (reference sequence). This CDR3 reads CASEGPGQSSEQYF. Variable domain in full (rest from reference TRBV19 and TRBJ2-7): DGGITQSPKYLFRKEGQNVTLSCEQNLNHDAMYWYRQDPGQGLRLIYYSQIVNDFQKGDIAEGYSVSREKKESFPLTVTSAQKNPTAFYLCASEGPGQSSEQYFGPGTRLTVT.

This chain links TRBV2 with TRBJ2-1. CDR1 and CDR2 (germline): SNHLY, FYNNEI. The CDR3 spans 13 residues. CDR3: CASSEQADNEQFF.

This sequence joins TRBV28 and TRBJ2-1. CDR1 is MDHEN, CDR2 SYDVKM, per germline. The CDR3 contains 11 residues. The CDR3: CASSNMDEQFF. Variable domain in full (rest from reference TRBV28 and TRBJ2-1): DVKVTQSSRYLVKRTGEKVFLECVQDMDHENMFWYRQDPGLGLRLIYFSYDVKMKEKGDIPEGYSVSREKKERFSLILESASTNQTSMYLCASSNMDEQFFGPGTRLTVL.

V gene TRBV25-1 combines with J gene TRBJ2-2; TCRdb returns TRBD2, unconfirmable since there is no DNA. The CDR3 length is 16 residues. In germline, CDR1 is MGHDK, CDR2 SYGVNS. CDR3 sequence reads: CASSEMWQRGTGELFF.

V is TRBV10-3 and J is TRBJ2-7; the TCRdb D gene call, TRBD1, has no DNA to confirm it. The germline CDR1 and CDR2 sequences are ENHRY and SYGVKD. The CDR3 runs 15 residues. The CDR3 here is CAISRGTGGSYEQYF.

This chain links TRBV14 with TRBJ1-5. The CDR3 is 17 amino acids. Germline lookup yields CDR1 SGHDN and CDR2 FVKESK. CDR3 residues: CASSPNLWPYNNQPQHF.

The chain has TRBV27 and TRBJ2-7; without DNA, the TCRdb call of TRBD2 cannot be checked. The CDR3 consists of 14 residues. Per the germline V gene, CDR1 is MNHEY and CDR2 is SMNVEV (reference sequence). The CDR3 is CASSASLANNEQYF.

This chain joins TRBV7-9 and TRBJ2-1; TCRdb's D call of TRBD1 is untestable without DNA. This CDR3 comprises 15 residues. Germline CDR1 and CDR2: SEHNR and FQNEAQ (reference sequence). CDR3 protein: CASSLQRGPYNEQFF.

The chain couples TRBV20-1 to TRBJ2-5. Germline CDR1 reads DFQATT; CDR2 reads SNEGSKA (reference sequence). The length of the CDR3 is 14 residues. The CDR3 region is CSAPVGADSETQYF.

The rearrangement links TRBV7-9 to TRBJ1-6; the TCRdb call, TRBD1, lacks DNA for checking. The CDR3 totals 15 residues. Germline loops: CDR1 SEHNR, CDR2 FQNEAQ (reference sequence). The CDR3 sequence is CASSPGDTLGSPLHF.

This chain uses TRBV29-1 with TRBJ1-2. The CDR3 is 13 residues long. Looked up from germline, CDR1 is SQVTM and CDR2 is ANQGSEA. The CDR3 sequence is CSVEDLLNYGYTF.

CDR3 amino acids: CASSFFASGGADEQFF. V and J are TRBV28 and TRBJ2-1; TCRdb names TRBD2, which stays unverified in the absence of DNA. In germline, CDR1 is MDHEN, CDR2 SYDVKM. This CDR3 region has 16 residues.

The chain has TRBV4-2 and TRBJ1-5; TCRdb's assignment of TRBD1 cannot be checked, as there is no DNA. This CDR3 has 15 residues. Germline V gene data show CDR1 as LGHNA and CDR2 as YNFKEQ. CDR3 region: CASSQEQGSWQPQHF.

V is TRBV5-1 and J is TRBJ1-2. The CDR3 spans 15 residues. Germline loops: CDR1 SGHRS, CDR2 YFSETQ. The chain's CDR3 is CASSLEGYQNYGYTF.

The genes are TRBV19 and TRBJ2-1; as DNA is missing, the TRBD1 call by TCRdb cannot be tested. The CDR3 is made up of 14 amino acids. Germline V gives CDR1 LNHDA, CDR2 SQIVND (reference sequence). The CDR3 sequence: CVSSIFVGANEQFF.

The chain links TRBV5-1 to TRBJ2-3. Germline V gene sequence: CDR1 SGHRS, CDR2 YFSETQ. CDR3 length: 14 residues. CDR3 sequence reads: CASSSAESTDTQYF.

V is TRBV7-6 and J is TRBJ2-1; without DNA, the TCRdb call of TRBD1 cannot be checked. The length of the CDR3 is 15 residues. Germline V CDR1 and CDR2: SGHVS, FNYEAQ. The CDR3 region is CASSWDGGANNEQFF.